The present TCR beta chain was sequenced within a study of blood T cell repertoires in COVID-19. Overall study: Sites across the United States, Italy and Spain contributed samples from acute and convalescent COVID-19. In each case, the material was cDNA or gDNA derived from T cells, B-cell-depleted T cells, or PBMCs.

Study processing details: Estimation of nucleated cell counts was performed using reference gene primer amplification. Profiling relied on immunoSEQ multiplex PCR, and the TCRdb table lists in-frame clones only, not all of them. V and J calls and clone size come straight from that table; D and trimming were deduced from the DNA. The sample shows 100,000 to 150,000 clones, 70% to 90% of them seen only once. V shed 4 bases and J shed 3 bases, with 19 bases lying between them. The CDR3 is made up of 16 amino acids. Germline loops: CDR1 SGDLS, CDR2 YYNGEE. Sequenced input: peripheral blood. The receptor's source is a man in his sixties or seventies with active COVID-19. This chain uses TRBV9 with TRBJ1-1; D remains ambiguous. For the CDR3, the DNA is TGTGCCAGCAGCCCCCGCAGGTGGAGGGAGGACACTGAAGCTTTCTTT. This encodes CASSPRRWREDTEAFF.